This TCR beta chain was captured in a study of cytomegalovirus exposure and HLA in healthy donors. It was with 60 Vbeta and 13 Jbeta primers that the PCR ran. Generated by immunoSEQ multiplex PCR, the TCRdb table keeps only in-frame clones and is missing some. The sample lists roughly 150,000 clones, around 75% seen once, with less than 2.5% in the top ten. The study, taken as a whole, reports: In an earlier analysis, in several hundred donors, most V segments appeared productive either ~90% or ~30% of the time. Later analysis showed TCR association rates varying by HLA locus, highest for DRB1 and lowest for HLA-C. The later analysis indicated that the majority of CMV-associated TCR beta chains appeared HLA-restricted. Analyses of presence and absence presupposed an approximately uniform sequencing depth across donors.

This clone has more than one count but fewer than ten. What it binds is unknown. Germline lookup yields CDR1 SEHNR and CDR2 FQNEAQ (reference sequence). This CDR3 comprises 13 residues. Trimming pared 4 bases from V and 7 bases from J, leaving 13 bases between. The TCR was taken from a male donor in good health and CMV-seronegative. The sample taken for sequencing was PBMCs. The V and J genes are TRBV7-9 and TRBJ1-1; no clear D gene. In nucleotides, the CDR3 is TGTGCCAGCAGCTCGCCGGGGTCCGATGAAGCTTTCTTT. Translated: CASSSPGSDEAFF.